The clone carrying this T cell receptor beta chain was counted between two and nine times. This sample was taken from a study of response to subunit inactivated influenza vaccine. Trimming removed 3 bases at V and 2 bases at J, with 14 bases between. Germline V lookup: CDR1 DFQATT, CDR2 SNEGSKA (reference sequence). The CDR3 is made up of 15 amino acids. MiXCR was run by TCRdb on the RT-PCR reads, yielding one entry per CDR3 protein. The sample has more than 700,000 distinct CDR3 sequences; less than 25% are singletons. The starting material was PBMCs from blood, obtained around 5 days after vaccination. The chain recombines TRBV20-1 with TRBJ2-1; D call uncertain. The source of this sequence is a man in his fifties or sixties who received an inactivated influenza vaccine. CDR3 DNA: TGCAGTGCTAGGGTCAACAGCTTGCCCTACAATGAGCAGTTCTTC. Its translation: CSARVNSLPYNEQFF.